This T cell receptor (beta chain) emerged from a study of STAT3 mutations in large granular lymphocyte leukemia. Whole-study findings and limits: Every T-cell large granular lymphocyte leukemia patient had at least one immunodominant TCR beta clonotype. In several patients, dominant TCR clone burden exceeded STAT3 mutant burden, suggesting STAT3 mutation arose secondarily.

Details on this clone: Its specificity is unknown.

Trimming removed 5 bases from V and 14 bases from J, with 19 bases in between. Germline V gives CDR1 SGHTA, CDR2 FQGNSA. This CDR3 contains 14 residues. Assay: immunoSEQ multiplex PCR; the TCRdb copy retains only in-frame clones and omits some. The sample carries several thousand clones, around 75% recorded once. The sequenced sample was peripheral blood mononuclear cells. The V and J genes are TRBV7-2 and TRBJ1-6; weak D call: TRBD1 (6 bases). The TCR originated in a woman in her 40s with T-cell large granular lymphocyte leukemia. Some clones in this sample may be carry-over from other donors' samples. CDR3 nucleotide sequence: TGTGCCAGCAGCGGAGGGACGGGGGGCTTAACCCTCCACTTT. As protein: CASSGGTGGLTLHF.